This TCR beta chain emerged from a study of T cells in Graves' hyperthyroidism and ophthalmopathy. About the research overall: The blood sample was taken at first diagnosis, before treatment began.

For Graves' hyperthyroidism to be stable, ophthalmopathy could not progress within 18 months. V was trimmed by 0 bases and J by 9 bases, leaving 9 bases between them. Germline values: CDR1 SGHDN, CDR2 FVKESK. CDR3 size: 12 residues. Researchers amplified the TCR beta CDR3 regions from RNA transcripts. Initially, a first-round RT-PCR of the TCR CDR3 employed the HTBI primer set. TCRdb reprocessed the multiplex PCR reads with MiXCR, giving one entry per CDR3 protein. In the table there are about 380,000 distinct CDR3 sequences, over 11% of which are singletons. This TCR was sampled from a woman aged 55-69 years with Graves' hyperthyroidism. The specimen sequenced was blood. The V and J genes are TRBV14 and TRBJ2-7, with D perhaps matching TRBD2 (5 bases). In nucleotides, the CDR3 is TGTGCCAGCAGCCAAGATTTCGGGGTGCAGTACTTC. It encodes CASSQDFGVQYF. The full variable domain, its missing parts supplied by reference TRBV14 and TRBJ2-7, is EAGVTQFPSHSVIEKGQTVTLRCDPISGHDNLYWYRRVMGKEIKFLLHFVKESKQDESGMPNNRFLAERTGGTYSTLKVQPAELEDSGVYFCASSQDFGVQYFGPGTRLTVT.